The source of this TCR beta chain is a study of CD8+ T cells in alopecia areata. Study-wide points: With patients, TCR sharing proved less clear than in mice, a difference possibly related to HLA.

This clone appeared once. The antigen remains unidentified. RNA was extracted and reverse transcribed into cDNA as the sequencing template. Assay used: immunoSEQ multiplex PCR; TCRdb lists only in-frame clones, some missing. Of fewer than 150,000 clones listed, roughly two thirds are singletons. The authors sorted CD4+ and CD8+ T cells from PBMCs. The CDR3 is 15 residues long. Trimming shortened V by 4 bases and J by 8 bases, and 16 bases separated the two germline ends. Looked up from germline, CDR1 is SGHDT and CDR2 is YYEEEE. Source material: CD4+ T cells sorted from blood. This receptor was identified in a human donor in good health. The chain couples TRBV5-6 to TRBJ1-6; tentative D call: TRBD1 (5 bases). The CDR3 nucleotides are TGTGCCAGCAGCCCCCCGCGGGGGGATGATTCACCCCTCCACTTT. It is translated as CASSPPRGDDSPLHF.